Listed below are T cell receptor beta chains from one sample, sequenced in a study of T cell responses to AZD1222 COVID-19 vaccine. Profiled with immunoSEQ multiplex PCR; TCRdb holds only in-frame clones, not every one. The sample holds approximately 80,000 clones, about 84% seen once. Specimen: peripheral blood, collected on day 0 of AZD1222 vaccination. The receptors were gathered from an adult in good health. The CDR3 runs from the conserved cysteine through the conserved F or W. A D gene is named only where the DNA matches it firmly. A row's size may be missing; if present it is once, few, many or a size class.

>TRBJ1-5|.|.|TRBV6-5
TGTGCCAGCAATAAACAGGGCGTCAATCAGCCCCAGCATTTT
CASNKQGVNQPQHF
>TRBJ1-6|.|.|TRBV5-1
TGCGCCAGCAGCTCCGGGACAAGAAATTCACCCCTCCACTTT
CASSSGTRNSPLHF
>TRBJ1-5|.|.|TRBV28
TGTGCCAGCAGTTCAGCGGCGGGGGGTCAGCCCCAGCATTTT
CASSSAAGGQPQHF
>TRBJ2-1|.|TRBD2|TRBV3-1/TRBV3-2
TGTGCCAGCAGCCAGACTAGCGGAGTGGATGAGCAGTTCTTC
CASSQTSGVDEQFF
>TRBJ2-3|.|.|TRBV7-2
TGTGCCAGCAGCTTGACAGGCCCTAGTGCAGATACGCAGTATTTT
CASSLTGPSADTQYF
>TRBJ2-5|.|.|TRBV15
TGTGCCACCGCCCCTGGGGCAGAGACCCAGTACTTC
CATAPGAETQYF
>TRBJ1-1|.|.|TRBV5-1
TGCGCCAGCAGCAAAGGGACGGTGAACACTGAAGCTTTCTTT
CASSKGTVNTEAFF
>TRBJ1-1|.|.|TRBV12-3/TRBV12-4
TGTGCCAGCAGTCAGGGGAACACTGAAGCTTTCTTT
CASSQGNTEAFF
>TRBJ1-2|.|.|TRBV6-5
TGTGCCAGCAGTTACGATCCGGGTAACTATGGCTACACCTTC
CASSYDPGNYGYTF
>TRBJ2-1|.|TRBD2|TRBV5-4
TGTGCCAGCAGCCTGCAGGGGCTAGCGGGAGGGTGGTTCTTC
CASSLQGLAGGWFF
>TRBJ1-1|.|.|TRBV10-2
TGCGCCAGCAGCCTCCAGAACACTGAAGCTTTCTTT
CASSLQNTEAFF
>TRBJ2-1|few|TRBD2|TRBV5-1
TGCGCCAGCAGCTTTAATTCGGGGGGGCCGAACAATGAGCAGTTCTTC
CASSFNSGGPNNEQFF
>TRBJ2-5|.|.|TRBV6-2/TRBV6-3
TGTGCCAGCAGTTCTACGGGGCGGGGACGCCATCAAGAGACCCAGTACTTC
CASSSTGRGRHQETQYF
>TRBJ1-2|.|.|TRBV6-1
TGTGCCAGCAGTGAACAGGGTTTAGGCTACACCTTC
CASSEQGLGYTF
>TRBJ1-6|.|.|TRBV2
TGTGCCAGCATCGAAAGCGGTAATTCACCCCTCCACTTT
CASIESGNSPLHF
>TRBJ2-7|.|.|TRBV19
TGTGCCAGTAGTATAGCTTTGACCTACGAGCAGTACTTC
CASSIALTYEQYF
>TRBJ1-6|once|.|TRBV10-2
TGCGCCAGCAGTGAGGTTAATTCACCCCTCCACTTT
CASSEVNSPLHF
>TRBJ2-1|few|TRBD2|TRBV28
TGTGCCAGCAGTTTTGTACGGGGGGGCGTGGGCAATGAGCAGTTCTTC
CASSFVRGGVGNEQFF